These 26 T cell receptor beta chains were sequenced from one sample in a study of shared clonotypes between healthy human individuals. Sequencing was performed with immunoSEQ multiplex PCR; in TCRdb, only in-frame clones are kept and a portion is missing. The sample has 2,500,000 or so clones, about 90% seen once; the top ten hold roughly 0.34%. The sample was naive CD4+ T cells from PBMCs. Specified subset: CD45RA+ positively selected. These receptors all stem from a man aged 18 to 29 in good health. Some clones in this sample may be carry-over from other donors' samples.

The V and J genes are TRBV5-4 and TRBJ1-6; TRBD1 matches 9 bases. The CDR3 is made up of 16 amino acids. Germline V gene sequence: CDR1 SGHNT, CDR2 YYREEE (reference sequence). Trimming at V came to 4 bases and at J to 8 bases, leaving 10 bases not matched to a gene. CDR3 loop: CASSPGGTGMDSPLHF. Here the CDR3 DNA reads TGTGCCAGCAGCCCGGGCGGGACAGGGATGGATTCACCCCTCCACTTT. The entire variable domain, with the rest obtained from reference TRBV5-4 and TRBJ1-6, is as follows: ETGVTQSPTHLIKTRGQQVTLRCSSQSGHNTVSWYQQALGQGPQFIFQYYREEENGRGNFPPRFSGLQFPNYSSELNVNALELDDSALYLCASSPGGTGMDSPLHFGNGTRLTVT.

The CDR3 region is CASSLLTGDKETQYF. The CDR3 DNA reads TGTGCCAGCAGCTTGTTGACAGGCGATAAAGAGACCCAGTACTTC. This sequence joins TRBV5-6 and TRBJ2-5, with D maybe TRBD1 (6 bases). V was shortened by 1 base and J by 3 bases, with 13 bases between the two germline ends. The V gene's germline CDR1 is SGHDT and CDR2 YYEEEE. The CDR3 length is 15 residues.

V usage is TRBV5-4 and J usage is TRBJ2-7; 12 bases fit TRBD1. With V trimmed by 4 bases and J by 7 bases, 6 bases remained unmatched. This CDR3 comprises 14 residues. Germline V gives CDR1 SGHNT, CDR2 YYREEE (reference sequence). This chain's CDR3 is CASSEGQGAGEQYF. CDR3 DNA sequence: TGTGCCAGCAGCGAGGGACAGGGGGCAGGGGAGCAGTACTTC.

This CDR3 is CASSLAGGGSNEKLFF. In nucleotides, the CDR3 is TGCGCCAGCAGCTTGGCTGGGGGTGGTTCTAATGAAAAACTGTTTTTT. The chain carries TRBV5-1 and TRBJ1-4; D might be TRBD1 (5 bases). CDR1 is SGHRS and CDR2 is YFSETQ in the germline V gene. The CDR3 loop spans 16 amino acids. Trimming removed 0 bases at V and 3 bases at J, with 12 bases between.

V is TRBV7-3 and J is TRBJ2-2; D remains ambiguous. This CDR3 has 13 amino acids. Trimming took 1 base from V and 9 from J, leaving 9 bases between them. The V gene's germline CDR1 is SGHTA and CDR2 FQGTGA. The CDR3 nucleotides read TGTGCCAGCAGCTTAAGGGCGTCAAGGGAGCTGTTTTTT. Protein sequence: CASSLRASRELFF.

J is TRBJ2-3 and V is TRBV15, with 8 nucleotides matching TRBD1. Germline-derived CDR1 and CDR2 are LNHNV and YYDKDF (reference sequence). Trimming removed 1 base from V and 5 bases from J; junction bases left unmatched: 8. The CDR3 totals 16 residues. The CDR3 coding sequence is TGTGCCACCAGCAGAGCCGGACAGGGTGGAGAAGATACGCAGTATTTT. Residues: CATSRAGQGGEDTQYF. Filled out from reference TRBV15 and TRBJ2-3, the complete variable domain reads DAMVIQNPRYQVTQFGKPVTLSCSQTLNHNVMYWYQQKSSQAPKLLFHYYDKDFNNEADTPDNFQSRRPNTSFCFLDIRSPGLGDTAMYLCATSRAGQGGEDTQYFGPGTRLTVL.

Concerning this clone itself: Other DNA sequences in this sample translate to the same CDR3. This chain's CDR3 is CASSRGQGSGNTIYF. The CDR3 nucleotides are TGCGCCAGCAGCAGGGGACAGGGCTCTGGAAACACCATATATTTT. This chain connects TRBV5-1 to TRBJ1-3; 9 nucleotides align to TRBD1. CDR1 and CDR2 (germline): SGHRS, YFSETQ. The CDR3 loop spans 15 amino acids. Trimming cost V 4 bases and J 0 bases; bases outside gene matches: 2.

The chain combines TRBV9 with TRBJ2-2, with 10 positions matching TRBD2. The CDR3 consists of 15 residues. Trimming removed 5 bases from V and 5 bases from J; junction bases left unmatched: 6. Germline V gives CDR1 SGDLS, CDR2 YYNGEE. This chain's CDR3 is CASSLLAGDTGELFF. The CDR3 region has the DNA TGTGCCAGCAGTTTGCTAGCGGGAGATACCGGGGAGCTGTTTTTT. Filled out from reference TRBV9 and TRBJ2-2, the complete variable domain reads DSGVTQTPKHLITATGQRVTLRCSPRSGDLSVYWYQQSLDQGLQFLIQYYNGEERAKGNILERFSAQQFPDLHSELNLSSLELGDSALYFCASSLLAGDTGELFFGEGSRLTVL.

The chain combines TRBV18 with TRBJ2-7; TRBD2 matches at 8 bases. With 6 bases clipped from V and 4 bases from J, the junction kept 11 bases outside the gene matches. Germline CDR1 KGHSH, CDR2 LQKENI. CDR3 length: 15 residues. CDR3 loop: CASSTGGAVLYEQYF. The CDR3 DNA follows: TGTGCCAGCTCCACGGGGGGGGCGGTACTTTACGAGCAGTACTTC.

This chain uses TRBV7-2 with TRBJ2-1; D perhaps matches TRBD2 (5 bases). V lost 5 bases and J 4 bases, leaving 9 bases between the germline ends. Germline loops: CDR1 SGHTA, CDR2 FQGNSA. The CDR3 totals 13 residues. Written as DNA, the CDR3 is TGTGCCAGCAGCGGAGCGGAGTACAATGAGCAGTTCTTC. Its translation is CASSGAEYNEQFF.

The chain uses TRBV5-1 and TRBJ1-2, with a tentative D call TRBD1 (5 bases). The CDR3 has 15 amino acids. The V end was cut by 1 base, the J end by 1 base, with 11 bases between. Germline-derived CDR1 and CDR2 are SGHRS and YFSETQ. The CDR3, as DNA: TGCGCCAGCAGCTTGTCGCCAGGGAGTAACTATGGCTACACCTTC. Translating gives CASSLSPGSNYGYTF. Complete variable domain (other parts from reference TRBV5-1 and TRBJ1-2): KAGVTQTPRYLIKTRGQQVTLSCSPISGHRSVSWYQQTPGQGLQFLFEYFSETQRNKGNFPGRFSGRQFSNSRSEMNVSTLELGDSALYLCASSLSPGSNYGYTFGSGTRLTVV.

V usage is TRBV9 and J usage is TRBJ2-3, with 10 nucleotides matching TRBD1. CDR3 length: 14 residues. Trimming took 1 base from V and 8 from J; bases not matched to a gene: 4. The germline V gene has CDR1 SGDLS and CDR2 YYNGEE. The CDR3 DNA reads TGTGCCAGCAGCGTACAGGACAGGGGGGTTACGCAGTATTTT. This gives the protein CASSVQDRGVTQYF. The full variable domain, in which reference TRBV9 and TRBJ2-3 provide the parts outside the CDR3, is DSGVTQTPKHLITATGQRVTLRCSPRSGDLSVYWYQQSLDQGLQFLIQYYNGEERAKGNILERFSAQQFPDLHSELNLSSLELGDSALYFCASSVQDRGVTQYFGPGTRLTVL.

This clone came up once. The chain uses TRBV6-5 and TRBJ2-7; perhaps TRBD1 as D (6 bases). CDR3 length: 13 amino acids. V shed 5 bases and J shed 3 bases, with 11 bases lying between them. In germline, CDR1 is MNHEY, CDR2 SVGAGI. The CDR3 DNA reads TGTGCCAGCAGTGACAGGAGCATCTACGAGCAGTACTTC. Residues: CASSDRSIYEQYF.

V is TRBV5-1 and J is TRBJ2-6; 13 positions match TRBD2. Germline V lookup: CDR1 SGHRS, CDR2 YFSETQ. V dropped 4 bases and J dropped 3; count of bases not matched to a gene: 4. This CDR3 comprises 17 residues. This CDR3 reads CASSLGLAGVGANVLTF. The CDR3 DNA sequence: TGCGCCAGCAGCCTCGGACTAGCGGGAGTTGGGGCCAACGTCCTGACTTTC.

This chain connects TRBV11-2 to TRBJ2-5; a weak D match, TRBD2 (6 bases). The V gene's germline CDR1 is SGHAT and CDR2 FQNNGV. V was clipped by 7 bases and J by 5 bases, with 17 bases between them. The CDR3 has 14 residues. CDR3 in DNA: TGTGCCAGCACCGGGAGAGCCGGCTGGGAGACCCAGTACTTC. It is translated as CASTGRAGWETQYF.

The chain carries TRBV5-1 and TRBJ2-5; 9 nucleotides line up with TRBD1. J was trimmed by 5 bases and V by 0 bases; bases with no gene match: 5. Germline V lookup: CDR1 SGHRS, CDR2 YFSETQ. The CDR3 has 15 residues. The CDR3 reads CASSLGGQGSETQYF. DNA for the CDR3: TGCGCCAGCAGCTTGGGGGGACAGGGTAGCGAGACCCAGTACTTC.

The V call is TRBV10-2, the J call TRBJ2-1, with 7 bases lining up with TRBD1. V trimming: 6 bases; J trimming: 8 bases; junction bases outside the gene matches: 13. Germline loops: CDR1 WSHSY, CDR2 SAAADI. The CDR3 has 15 amino acids. CDR3 bases: TGCGCCAGCAGCGGGACAGCGTTCCCAGGCGATGAGCAGTTCTTC. Encoded protein: CASSGTAFPGDEQFF.

The chain links TRBV7-6 to TRBJ2-2; TRBD2 might be the D (6 bases). The CDR3 sequence is 17 residues long. Trimming removed 0 bases at V and 1 base at J, with 12 bases between. The germline CDR1 and CDR2 sequences are SGHVS and FNYEAQ. The CDR3 bases are TGTGCCAGCAGCTTAGCGTTGCTAGCGCAGAACACCGGGGAGCTGTTTTTT. Protein sequence: CASSLALLAQNTGELFF.

The rearrangement joins TRBV9 to TRBJ1-5; D not certain. The CDR3 is 16 residues long. Trimming shortened V by 0 bases and J by 0 bases, and 10 bases separated the two germline ends. Germline lookup yields CDR1 SGDLS and CDR2 YYNGEE. This CDR3 reads CASSVADRTSNQPQHF. The CDR3 DNA reads TGTGCCAGCAGCGTAGCGGATAGAACTAGCAATCAGCCCCAGCATTTT.

This rearrangement joins TRBV2 to TRBJ2-1; D gene uncertain. V shed 7 bases and J shed 4 bases, with 11 bases lying between them. The CDR3 consists of 13 residues. Germline CDR1 is SNHLY and CDR2 is FYNNEI. CDR3 loop: CASTPLWYNEQFF. CDR3 nucleotide sequence: TGTGCCAGCACTCCCTTGTGGTACAATGAGCAGTTCTTC.

V gene TRBV9 combines with J gene TRBJ2-3; D is ambiguous. Per the germline V gene, CDR1 is SGDLS and CDR2 is YYNGEE. The CDR3 runs to 14 residues. V lost 1 base and J 2 bases, leaving 8 bases between the germline ends. The CDR3 reads CASSVTLFTDTQYF. DNA of the CDR3: TGTGCCAGCAGCGTAACTTTATTCACAGATACGCAGTATTTT.

The chain couples TRBV6-1 to TRBJ1-2; no definite D call. V lost 8 bases and J lost 7, with 20 bases in between. CDR1 is MNHNS and CDR2 is SASEGT in the germline V gene. The CDR3 is made up of 14 amino acids. CDR3 in amino acids: CASYPDSSRGGYTF. CDR3 bases: TGTGCCAGCTACCCGGATTCCAGTAGAGGTGGCTACACCTTC.

The chain combines TRBV11-2 with TRBJ1-3; D perhaps matches TRBD1 (5 bases). The CDR3 loop spans 18 amino acids. V lost 4 bases and J lost 3, with 22 bases in between. Germline V lookup: CDR1 SGHAT, CDR2 FQNNGV. The CDR3 loop reads CASSSLSGQGRFGNTIYF. In DNA, the CDR3 is TGTGCCAGCAGCTCCCTCTCGGGGCAGGGACGTTTTGGAAACACCATATATTTT. Full variable domain (rest looked up from reference TRBV11-2 and TRBJ1-3): EAGVAQSPRYKIIEKRQSVAFWCNPISGHATLYWYQQILGQGPKLLIQFQNNGVVDDSQLPKDRFSAERLKGVDSTLKIQPAKLEDSAVYLCASSSLSGQGRFGNTIYFGEGSWLTVV.

This CDR3 reads CASSHSTGGSYNEQFF. CDR3 nucleotide sequence: TGTGCCAGCAGCCACTCGACAGGGGGCTCTTACAATGAGCAGTTCTTC. This chain joins TRBV7-7 and TRBJ2-1; 10 bases agree with TRBD1. The CDR3 length is 16 residues. Germline-derived CDR1 and CDR2 are SSHAT and FNYEAQ (reference sequence). The J segment lost 4 bases and the V segment lost 5 bases, leaving 8 bases of the junction unmatched.

The rearrangement links TRBV19 to TRBJ1-1; no firm D call. Looked up from germline, CDR1 is LNHDA and CDR2 is SQIVND (reference sequence). V lost 1 base and J lost 3, with 6 bases in between. The CDR3 is 13 amino acids. The CDR3 DNA is TGTGCCAGTAGTATAGTGGGTTACACTGAAGCTTTCTTT. Amino acids: CASSIVGYTEAFF. Looking up the rest from reference TRBV19 and TRBJ1-1 gives the full variable domain: DGGITQSPKYLFRKEGQNVTLSCEQNLNHDAMYWYRQDPGQGLRLIYYSQIVNDFQKGDIAEGYSVSREKKESFPLTVTSAQKNPTAFYLCASSIVGYTEAFFGQGTRLTVV.

The chain joins TRBV7-3 to TRBJ2-1; 14 positions match TRBD2. The CDR3 totals 18 residues. V shed 2 bases, J shed 10 bases, and the junction held 13 bases outside the gene matches. CDR1 is SGHTA and CDR2 is FQGTGA in the germline V gene. The CDR3 coding sequence is TGTGCCAGCAGCTTAGGCCACTGGGGGACTAGCGGGAGCAACGAGCAGTTCTTC. Translation gives CASSLGHWGTSGSNEQFF. Combining the CDR3 with reference TRBV7-3 and TRBJ2-1 gives the whole variable domain GAGVSQTPSNKVTEKGKYVELRCDPISGHTALYWYRQSLGQGPEFLIYFQGTGAADDSGLPNDRFFAVRPEGSVSTLKIQRTERGDSAVYLCASSLGHWGTSGSNEQFFGPGTRLTVL.